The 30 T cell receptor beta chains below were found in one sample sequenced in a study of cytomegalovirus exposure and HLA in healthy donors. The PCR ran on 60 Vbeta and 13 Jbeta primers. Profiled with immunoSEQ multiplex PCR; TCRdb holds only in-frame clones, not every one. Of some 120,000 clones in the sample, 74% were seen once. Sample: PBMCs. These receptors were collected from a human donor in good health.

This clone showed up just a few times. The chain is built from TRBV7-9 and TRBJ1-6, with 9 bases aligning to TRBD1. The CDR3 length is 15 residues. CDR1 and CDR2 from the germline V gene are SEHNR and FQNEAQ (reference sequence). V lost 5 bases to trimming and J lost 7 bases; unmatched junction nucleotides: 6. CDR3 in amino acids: CASSRTGEMNSPLHF. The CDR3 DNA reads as TGTGCCAGCAGCCGGACAGGGGAGATGAATTCACCCCTCCACTTT.

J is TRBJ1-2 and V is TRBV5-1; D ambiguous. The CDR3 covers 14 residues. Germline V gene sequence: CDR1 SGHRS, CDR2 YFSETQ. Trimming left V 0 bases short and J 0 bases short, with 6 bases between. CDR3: CASSLAQSNYGYTF. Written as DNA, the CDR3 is TGCGCCAGCAGCTTGGCACAGTCTAACTATGGCTACACCTTC.

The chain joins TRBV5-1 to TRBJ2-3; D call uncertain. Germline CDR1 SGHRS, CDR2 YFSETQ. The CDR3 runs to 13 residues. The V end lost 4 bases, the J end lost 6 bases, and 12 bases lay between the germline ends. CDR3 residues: CASSPPTGDTQYF. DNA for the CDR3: TGCGCCAGCAGCCCGCCGACCGGGGATACGCAGTATTTT.

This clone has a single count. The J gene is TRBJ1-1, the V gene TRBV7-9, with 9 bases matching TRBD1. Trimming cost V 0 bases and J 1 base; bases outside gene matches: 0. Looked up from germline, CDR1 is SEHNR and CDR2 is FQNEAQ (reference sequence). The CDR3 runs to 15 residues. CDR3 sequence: CASSLADRGNTEAFF. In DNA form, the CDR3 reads TGTGCCAGCAGCTTAGCGGACAGGGGGAACACTGAAGCTTTCTTT.

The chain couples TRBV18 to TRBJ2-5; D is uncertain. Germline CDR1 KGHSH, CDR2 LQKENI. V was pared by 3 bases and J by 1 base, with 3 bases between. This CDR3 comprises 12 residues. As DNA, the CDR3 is TGTGCCAGCTCACCCGGCCAAGAGACCCAGTACTTC. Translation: CASSPGQETQYF.

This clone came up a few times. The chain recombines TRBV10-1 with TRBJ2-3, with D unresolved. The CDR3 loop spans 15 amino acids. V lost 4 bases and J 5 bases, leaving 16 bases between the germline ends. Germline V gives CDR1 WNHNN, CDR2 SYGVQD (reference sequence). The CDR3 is CASSGDSLGLDTQYF. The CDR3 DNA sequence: TGCGCCAGCAGTGGCGACTCACTCGGCTTAGATACGCAGTATTTT.

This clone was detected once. CDR3 loop: CASSLDRGSIDEQFF. In DNA, the CDR3 is TGTGCCAGCAGTCTCGACAGGGGGAGTATCGATGAGCAGTTCTTC. The rearrangement joins TRBV2 to TRBJ2-1; 9 bases map to TRBD1. V shed 5 bases and J 8 bases; nucleotides not matched to a gene: 10. The CDR3 has 15 residues. Germline V lookup: CDR1 SNHLY, CDR2 FYNNEI. The whole variable domain, filled in from reference TRBV2 and TRBJ2-1, reads EPEVTQTPSHQVTQMGQEVILRCVPISNHLYFYWYRQILGQKVEFLVSFYNNEISEKSEIFDDQFSVERPDGSNFTLKIRSTKLEDSAMYFCASSLDRGSIDEQFFGPGTRLTVL.

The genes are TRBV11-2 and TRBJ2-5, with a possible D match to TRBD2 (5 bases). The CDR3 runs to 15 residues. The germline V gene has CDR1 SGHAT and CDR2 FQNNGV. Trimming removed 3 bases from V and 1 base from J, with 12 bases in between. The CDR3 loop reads CASSFRAGGQETQYF. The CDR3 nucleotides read TGTGCCAGCAGCTTTAGGGCAGGAGGCCAAGAGACCCAGTACTTC.

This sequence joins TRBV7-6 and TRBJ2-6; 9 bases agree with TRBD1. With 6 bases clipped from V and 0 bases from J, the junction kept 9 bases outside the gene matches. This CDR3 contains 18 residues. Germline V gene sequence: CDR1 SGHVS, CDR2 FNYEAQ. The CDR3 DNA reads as TGTGCCAGCAGAGGTCCGGGACAGGGTGACTCTGGGGCCAACGTCCTGACTTTC. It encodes CASRGPGQGDSGANVLTF.

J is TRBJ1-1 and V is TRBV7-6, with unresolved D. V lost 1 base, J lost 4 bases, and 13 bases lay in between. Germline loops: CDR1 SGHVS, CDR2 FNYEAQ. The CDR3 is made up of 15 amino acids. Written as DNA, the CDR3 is TGTGCCAGCAGCTTAGGGCGGGCGGCAGGCACTGAAGCTTTCTTT. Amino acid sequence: CASSLGRAAGTEAFF.

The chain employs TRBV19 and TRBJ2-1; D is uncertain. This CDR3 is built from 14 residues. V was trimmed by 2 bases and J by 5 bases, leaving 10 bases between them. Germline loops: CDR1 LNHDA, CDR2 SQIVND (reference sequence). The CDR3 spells CASSISTVNNEQFF. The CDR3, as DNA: TGTGCCAGTAGTATAAGCACAGTCAACAATGAGCAGTTCTTC.

The CDR3 nucleotides are TGTGCCAGCGCAACGGGACAGATAAGGACTGAAGCTTTCTTT. Translation gives CASATGQIRTEAFF. This rearrangement joins TRBV18 to TRBJ1-1; 7 bases agree with TRBD1. The length of the CDR3 is 14 residues. V shed 8 bases, J shed 5 bases, and the junction held 11 bases outside the gene matches. Germline lookup yields CDR1 KGHSH and CDR2 LQKENI.

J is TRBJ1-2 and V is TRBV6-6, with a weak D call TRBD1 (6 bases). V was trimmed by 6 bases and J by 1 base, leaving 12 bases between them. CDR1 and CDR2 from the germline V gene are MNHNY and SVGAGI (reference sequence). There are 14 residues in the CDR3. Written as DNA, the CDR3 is TGTGCCAGCAGGAGGGACATATATAACTATGGCTACACCTTC. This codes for CASRRDIYNYGYTF.

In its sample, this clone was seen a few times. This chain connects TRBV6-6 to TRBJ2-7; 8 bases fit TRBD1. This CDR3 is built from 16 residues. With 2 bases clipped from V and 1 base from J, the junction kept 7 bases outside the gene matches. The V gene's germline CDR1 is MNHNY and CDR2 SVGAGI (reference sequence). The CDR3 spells CASSYPIGQGSYEQYF. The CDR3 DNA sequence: TGTGCCAGCAGTTACCCCATAGGACAGGGATCCTACGAGCAGTACTTC.

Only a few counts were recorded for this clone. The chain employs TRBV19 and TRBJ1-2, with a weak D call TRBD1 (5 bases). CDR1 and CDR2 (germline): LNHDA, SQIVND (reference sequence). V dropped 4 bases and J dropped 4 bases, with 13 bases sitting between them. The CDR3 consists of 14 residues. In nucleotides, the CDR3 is TGTGCCAGTAGTAATAAGGGACTCAGCTATGGCTACACCTTC. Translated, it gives CASSNKGLSYGYTF.

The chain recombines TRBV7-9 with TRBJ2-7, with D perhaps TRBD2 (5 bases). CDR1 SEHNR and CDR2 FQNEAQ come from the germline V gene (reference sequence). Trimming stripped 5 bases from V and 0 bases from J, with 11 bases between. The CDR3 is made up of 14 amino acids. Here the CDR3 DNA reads TGTGCCAGCAGCCCCGGCGGGTACTCCTACGAGCAGTACTTC. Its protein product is CASSPGGYSYEQYF.

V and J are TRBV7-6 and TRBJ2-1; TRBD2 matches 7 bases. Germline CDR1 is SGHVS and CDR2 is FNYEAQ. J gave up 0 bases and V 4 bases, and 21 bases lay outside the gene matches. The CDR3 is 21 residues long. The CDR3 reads CASSSPGDYRYDGSSYNEQFF. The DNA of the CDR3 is TGTGCCAGCAGCTCCCCCGGGGACTATCGGTACGACGGCAGCTCCTACAATGAGCAGTTCTTC.

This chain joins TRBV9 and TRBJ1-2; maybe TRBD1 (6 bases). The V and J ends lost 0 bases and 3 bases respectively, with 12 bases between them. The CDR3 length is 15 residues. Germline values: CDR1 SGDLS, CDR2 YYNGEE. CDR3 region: CASSVVRPGDYGYTF. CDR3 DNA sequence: TGTGCCAGCAGCGTAGTCCGTCCAGGGGACTATGGCTACACCTTC.

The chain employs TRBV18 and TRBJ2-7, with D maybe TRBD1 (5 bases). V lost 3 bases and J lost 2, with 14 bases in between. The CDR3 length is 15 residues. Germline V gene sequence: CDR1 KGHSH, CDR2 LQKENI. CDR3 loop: CASSPPAGLAYEQYF. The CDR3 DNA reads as TGTGCCAGCTCACCCCCGGCAGGGCTGGCCTACGAGCAGTACTTC.

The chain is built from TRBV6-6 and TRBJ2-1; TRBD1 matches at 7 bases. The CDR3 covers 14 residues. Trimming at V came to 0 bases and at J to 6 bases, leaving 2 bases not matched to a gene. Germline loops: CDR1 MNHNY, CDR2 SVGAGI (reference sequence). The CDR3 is CASSYSTGSNEQFF. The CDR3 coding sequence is TGTGCCAGCAGTTACTCGACAGGGAGCAATGAGCAGTTCTTC.

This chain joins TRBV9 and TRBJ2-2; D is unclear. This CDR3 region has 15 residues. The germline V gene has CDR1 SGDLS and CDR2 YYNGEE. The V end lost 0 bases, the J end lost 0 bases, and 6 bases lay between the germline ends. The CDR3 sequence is CASSVGGSNTGELFF. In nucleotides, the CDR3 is TGTGCCAGCAGCGTAGGAGGTTCGAACACCGGGGAGCTGTTTTTT.

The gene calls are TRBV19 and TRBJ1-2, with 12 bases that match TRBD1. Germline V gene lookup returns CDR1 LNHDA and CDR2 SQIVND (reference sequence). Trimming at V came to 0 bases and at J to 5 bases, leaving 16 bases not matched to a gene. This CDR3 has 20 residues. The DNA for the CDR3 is TGTGCCAGTAGTATAGATGGTCCGGGACAGGGGGCCGTCGGGAGGTATGGCTACACCTTC. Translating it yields CASSIDGPGQGAVGRYGYTF.

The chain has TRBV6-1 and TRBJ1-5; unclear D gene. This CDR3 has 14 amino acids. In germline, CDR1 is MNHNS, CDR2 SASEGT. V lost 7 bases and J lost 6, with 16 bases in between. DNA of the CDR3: TGTGCCAGCAAGGATGTCGGGGAGGTTCAGCCCCAGCATTTT. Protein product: CASKDVGEVQPQHF.

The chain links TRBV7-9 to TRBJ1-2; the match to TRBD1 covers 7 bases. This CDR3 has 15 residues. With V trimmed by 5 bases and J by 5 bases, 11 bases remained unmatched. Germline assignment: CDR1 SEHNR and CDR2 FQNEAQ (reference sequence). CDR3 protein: CASSPRDSGGYGYTF. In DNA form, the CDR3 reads TGTGCCAGCAGCCCCCGGGACAGTGGGGGGTATGGCTACACCTTC.

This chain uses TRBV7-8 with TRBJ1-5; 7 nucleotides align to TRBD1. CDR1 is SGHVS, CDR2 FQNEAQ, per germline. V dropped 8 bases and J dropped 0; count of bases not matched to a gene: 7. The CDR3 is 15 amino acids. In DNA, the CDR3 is TGTGCCAGCGGCGACAGGGATTATAGCAATCAGCCCCAGCATTTT. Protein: CASGDRDYSNQPQHF.

The CDR3 nucleotides read TGTGCCAGTAGTCTCCAGGGGGGCTCAACTAATGAAAAACTGTTTTTT. This encodes CASSLQGGSTNEKLFF. V is TRBV19 and J is TRBJ1-4; 7 positions agree with TRBD1. Trimming at V came to 5 bases and at J to 0 bases, leaving 6 bases not matched to a gene. The CDR3 runs 16 residues. Looked up from germline, CDR1 is LNHDA and CDR2 is SQIVND (reference sequence).

This CDR3 reads CASSERPGQGAYEQYF. The DNA for the CDR3 is TGTGCCAGCAGCGAAAGACCGGGACAGGGGGCTTACGAGCAGTACTTC. This chain uses TRBV7-8 with TRBJ2-7; 12 bases line up with TRBD1. There are 16 residues in the CDR3. In germline, CDR1 is SGHVS, CDR2 FQNEAQ. The V gene end was trimmed by 5 bases and the J gene end by 4 bases; junction bases not matched to a gene: 9.

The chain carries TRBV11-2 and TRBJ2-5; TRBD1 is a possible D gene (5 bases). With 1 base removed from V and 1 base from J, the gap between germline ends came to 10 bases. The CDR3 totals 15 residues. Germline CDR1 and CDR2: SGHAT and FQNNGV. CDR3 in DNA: TGTGCCAGCAGCTTAGGGGGCGCGCCCCAAGAGACCCAGTACTTC. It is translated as CASSLGGAPQETQYF.

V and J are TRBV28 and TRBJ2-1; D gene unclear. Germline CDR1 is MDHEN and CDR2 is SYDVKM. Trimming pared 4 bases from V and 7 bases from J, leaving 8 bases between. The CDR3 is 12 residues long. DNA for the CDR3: TGTGCCAGCAGTTCTAGTCTGAATGAGCAGTTCTTC. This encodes CASSSSLNEQFF.

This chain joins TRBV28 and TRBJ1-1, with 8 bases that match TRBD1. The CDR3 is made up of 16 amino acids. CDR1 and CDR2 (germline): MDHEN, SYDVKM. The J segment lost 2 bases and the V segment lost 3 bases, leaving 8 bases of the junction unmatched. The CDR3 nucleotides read TGTGCCAGCAGTTTGGGGACAGGAATTGGAAACACTGAAGCTTTCTTT. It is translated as CASSLGTGIGNTEAFF.